The 11 T cell receptor beta chains listed next were all sequenced from one sample in a study of cytomegalovirus exposure and HLA in healthy donors. PCR used 60 Vbeta primers and 13 Jbeta primers. Sequencing was performed with immunoSEQ multiplex PCR; in TCRdb, only in-frame clones are kept and a portion is missing. This repertoire shows approximately 200,000 clones, about 81% found once; its top ten account for about 4.6%. Sequenced sample: PBMCs. These receptors came from a man aged 25-45 years in good health and CMV-seropositive.

This clone showed up just a few times. The rearrangement uses TRBV5-4 and TRBJ1-2, with 7 bases fitting TRBD1. Germline loops: CDR1 SGHNT, CDR2 YYREEE (reference sequence). This CDR3 region has 14 residues. V lost 4 bases to trimming and J lost 5 bases; unmatched junction nucleotides: 8. Here the CDR3 reads CASSPSGTVYGYTF. CDR3 DNA: TGTGCCAGCAGCCCCTCCGGGACAGTTTATGGCTACACCTTC. Together with reference TRBV5-4 and TRBJ1-2, the CDR3 gives the full variable domain: ETGVTQSPTHLIKTRGQQVTLRCSSQSGHNTVSWYQQALGQGPQFIFQYYREEENGRGNFPPRFSGLQFPNYSSELNVNALELDDSALYLCASSPSGTVYGYTFGSGTRLTVV.

J is TRBJ1-5 and V is TRBV10-2, with D possibly TRBD1 on 5 matching bases. CDR1 WSHSY and CDR2 SAAADI come from the germline V gene. There are 13 residues in the CDR3. V was shortened by 6 bases and J by 4 bases, with 10 bases between the two germline ends. The CDR3, as DNA: TGCGCCAGCAGGGGGCAGGCTAATCAGCCCCAGCATTTT. This codes for CASRGQANQPQHF.

The CDR3: CASSEGSNPNYGYTF. The CDR3 nucleotides read TGTGCCAGCAGTGAGGGGAGTAATCCTAACTATGGCTACACCTTC. The chain carries TRBV6-4 and TRBJ1-2, with D uncertain. V lost 3 bases and J lost 0, with 11 bases in between. The CDR3 totals 15 residues. CDR1 and CDR2 (germline): MRHNA, SNTAGT.

The V gene is TRBV9, the J gene TRBJ1-2, with 10 nucleotides matching TRBD1. Germline V lookup: CDR1 SGDLS, CDR2 YYNGEE. Trimming cost V 4 bases and J 8 bases; bases outside gene matches: 11. The CDR3 is made up of 15 amino acids. The CDR3 DNA sequence: TGTGCCAGCAGCCCGGGACAGGGGCTCTCGGAAGGCTACACCTTC. Translating it yields CASSPGQGLSEGYTF.

The genes are TRBV7-2 and TRBJ2-3; perhaps TRBD2 as D (5 bases). This CDR3 has 16 residues. Germline lookup yields CDR1 SGHTA and CDR2 FQGNSA. Trimming shortened V by 5 bases and J by 0 bases, and 15 bases separated the two germline ends. The DNA of the CDR3 is TGTGCCAGCAGCCCGCGCACAGCGGCTAGCACAGATACGCAGTATTTT. It encodes CASSPRTAASTDTQYF.

The chain has TRBV6-5 and TRBJ1-5; 9 bases are shared with TRBD1. The CDR3 has 13 amino acids. V shed 6 bases and J 5 bases; nucleotides not matched to a gene: 2. The germline V gene has CDR1 MNHEY and CDR2 SVGAGI. In DNA, the CDR3 is TGTGCCAGCAGGACAGGGGGAGATCAGCCCCAGCATTTT. It translates to CASRTGGDQPQHF.

In this sample, this clone turned up once. The V gene is TRBV20-1, the J gene TRBJ2-7, with 7 bases fitting TRBD2. Trimming cost V 4 bases and J 6 bases; bases outside gene matches: 3. The length of the CDR3 is 11 residues. Germline CDR1 DFQATT, CDR2 SNEGSKA (reference sequence). The CDR3 DNA reads TGCAGTGCTATGGGAGGGGCCGAGCAGTACTTC. It yields the protein CSAMGGAEQYF.

The V and J genes are TRBV19 and TRBJ2-7; TRBD1 might be the D (5 bases). CDR1 LNHDA and CDR2 SQIVND come from the germline V gene (reference sequence). This CDR3 is built from 16 residues. The V and J ends lost 1 base and 1 base respectively, with 14 bases between them. The CDR3 DNA is TGTGCCAGTAGTATAGGCGGTGGGGCACCTTCCTACGAGCAGTACTTC. Its protein is CASSIGGGAPSYEQYF.

The chain has TRBV9 and TRBJ1-1, with 7 bases aligning to TRBD1. The V segment lost 0 bases and the J segment 7 bases; nucleotides outside the gene matches: 0. From germline, CDR1 is SGDLS and CDR2 YYNGEE. The CDR3 covers 12 residues. The CDR3 DNA follows: TGTGCCAGCAGCGTAGGACAGGGTGAAGCTTTCTTT. Translated: CASSVGQGEAFF.

V gene TRBV28 combines with J gene TRBJ1-5, with D unclear. Germline V gives CDR1 MDHEN, CDR2 SYDVKM. The CDR3 covers 12 residues. Deletions cut 6 bases from V and 7 bases from J, with 10 bases between. CDR3 DNA: TGTGCCAGCAGCCCCGAGCCGCAGCCCCAGCATTTT. Encoded protein: CASSPEPQPQHF.

The rearrangement links TRBV27 to TRBJ2-7; 10 bases are a match to TRBD2. Germline CDR1 and CDR2: MNHEY and SMNVEV (reference sequence). Losses at the gene ends were 5 bases for V and 9 bases for J; bases not matched to a gene: 19. The CDR3 covers 17 residues. In DNA, the CDR3 is TGTGCCAGCAGTCTTATCACTAGCGGGGTCGGACTGGCCGGGCAGTACTTC. It specifies CASSLITSGVGLAGQYF.